This T cell receptor beta chain was sequenced for a study of blood T cell repertoires in COVID-19. Some clones are missing from TCRdb's copy, which holds only in-frame ones; the method was immunoSEQ multiplex PCR. Among about 290,000 clones listed, approximately 90% were seen once. V lost 2 bases, J lost 9 bases, and 10 bases stayed unmatched. The CDR3 sequence is 16 residues long. The germline gives CDR1 SGDLS, CDR2 YYNGEE. The rearrangement links TRBV9 to TRBJ2-1; 11 bases match TRBD2. This TCR was recovered from a woman aged 30 to 39 with active or convalescent COVID-19. The sequenced sample consisted of peripheral blood. CDR3 sequence: CASSVASGGYSVEQFF. CDR3 DNA: TGTGCCAGCAGCGTGGCTAGCGGGGGGTATAGTGTTGAGCAGTTCTTC.